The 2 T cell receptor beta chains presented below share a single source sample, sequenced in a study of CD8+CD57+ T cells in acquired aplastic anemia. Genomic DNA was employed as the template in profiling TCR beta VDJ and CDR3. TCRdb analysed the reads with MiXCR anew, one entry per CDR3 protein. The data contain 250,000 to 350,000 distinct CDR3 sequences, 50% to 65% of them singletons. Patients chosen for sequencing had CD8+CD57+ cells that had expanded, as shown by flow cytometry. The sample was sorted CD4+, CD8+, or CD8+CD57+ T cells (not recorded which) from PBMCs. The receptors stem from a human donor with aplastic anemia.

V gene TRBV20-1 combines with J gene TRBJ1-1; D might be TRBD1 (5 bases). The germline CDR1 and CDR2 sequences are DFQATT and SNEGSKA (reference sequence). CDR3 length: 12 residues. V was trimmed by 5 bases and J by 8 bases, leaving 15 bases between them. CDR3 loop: CSAFPRAGEAFF. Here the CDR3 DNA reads TGCAGTGCTTTTCCGAGGGCAGGGGAAGCTTTCTTT.

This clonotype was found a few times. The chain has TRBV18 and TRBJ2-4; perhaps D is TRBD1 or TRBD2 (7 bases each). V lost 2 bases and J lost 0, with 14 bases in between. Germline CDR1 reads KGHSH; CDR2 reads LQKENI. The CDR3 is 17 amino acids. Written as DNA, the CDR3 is TGTGCCAGCTCACCAATTGGGAGGGGGCTAGCCAAAAACATTCAGTACTTC. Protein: CASSPIGRGLAKNIQYF.